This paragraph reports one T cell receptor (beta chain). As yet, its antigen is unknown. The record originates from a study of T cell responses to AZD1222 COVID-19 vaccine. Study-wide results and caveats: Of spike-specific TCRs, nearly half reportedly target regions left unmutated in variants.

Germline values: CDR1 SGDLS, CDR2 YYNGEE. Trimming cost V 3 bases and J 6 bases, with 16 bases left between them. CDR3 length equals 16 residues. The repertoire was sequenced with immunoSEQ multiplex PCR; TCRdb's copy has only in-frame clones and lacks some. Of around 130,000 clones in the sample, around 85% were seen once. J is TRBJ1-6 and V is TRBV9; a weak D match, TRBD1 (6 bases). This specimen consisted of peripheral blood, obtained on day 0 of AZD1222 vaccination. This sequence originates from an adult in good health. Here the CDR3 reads CASSATGGTLNSPLHF. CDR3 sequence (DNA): TGTGCCAGCAGCGCGACAGGCGGAACCCTTAATTCACCCCTCCACTTT. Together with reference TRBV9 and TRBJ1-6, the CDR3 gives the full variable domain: DSGVTQTPKHLITATGQRVTLRCSPRSGDLSVYWYQQSLDQGLQFLIQYYNGEERAKGNILERFSAQQFPDLHSELNLSSLELGDSALYFCASSATGGTLNSPLHFGNGTRLTVT.